This TCR beta chain was retrieved from a study of beta chain features in type 1 diabetes. General study findings and limits: For Type 1 diabetes patients, all four CD4+ subsets carried TCRB CDR3s that were moderately but significantly shorter.

Blood was drawn once from each donor into heparinised tubes. The draws averaged approximately 120 mL. Central memory, naive, regulatory and stem cell-like memory CD4+ cells were sorted by CD45RO/CCR7/CD25/CD127/CD95/CD27. V dropped 7 bases and J dropped 3 bases, with 12 bases sitting between them. The CDR3 is 13 residues long. Germline V gene data show CDR1 as MGHDK and CDR2 as SYGVNS. Expressed TCRB transcripts got sequenced, as all isolated RNA was reverse transcribed. The data were produced by immunoSEQ multiplex PCR, yet TCRdb's version contains in-frame clones alone and is incomplete. The sample lists 20,000 to 25,000 clones; under 70% were seen once. In its sample, this clone was seen once. Its specificity is not known.

Material: stem cell memory CD4+ T cells from blood. The genes are TRBV25-1 and TRBJ1-1; unclear D gene. The sequence derives from a middle-aged woman with type 1 diabetes. The DNA of the CDR3 is TGTGCCAGCAACCTTATGGGAGACACTGAAGCTTTCTTT. Residues: CASNLMGDTEAFF.